Listed below are T cell receptor beta chains from one sample, sequenced in a study of blood T cell repertoires in COVID-19. The assay was immunoSEQ multiplex PCR, and TCRdb's table has in-frame clones only and misses some. The sample has 130,000 to 150,000 clones, over 80% seen once; the top ten hold nearly 0.95%. Sequenced input: peripheral blood. These receptors originate from a woman between 45 and 60 years old with acute or convalescent COVID-19. Both conserved end residues are part of each CDR3. A D gene is named only where the DNA matches it firmly. A clone size is listed for some rows: how often the clone was seen (once, few, many), or a class if it is expanded.

cdr3_length,v_call,clone_size,d_call,j_call,cdr3_nt,cdr3_aa
15,TRBV5-4,-,-,TRBJ1-2,TGTGCCAGCAGCTTGGCGGGGGGTATTCACTATGGCTACACCTTC,CASSLAGGIHYGYTF
17,TRBV7-6,-,TRBD2,TRBJ2-3,TGTGCCAGCAGCCCCCGTTTACTAGCGGGGGAGCTAGATACGCAGTATTTT,CASSPRLLAGELDTQYF
13,TRBV11-3,-,-,TRBJ1-1,TGTGCCAGCAGCGGGCGGGGGGCCACTGAAGCTTTCTTT,CASSGRGATEAFF
13,TRBV12-3/TRBV12-4,-,TRBD2,TRBJ2-3,TGTGCCAGTATGGGACTAGCAGGAGATACGCAGTATTTT,CASMGLAGDTQYF
14,TRBV5-1,-,TRBD1,TRBJ1-2,TGCGCCAGCAGCTTCAGGACAGGGGTTAGTGGCTACACCTTC,CASSFRTGVSGYTF
17,TRBV4-1,-,-,TRBJ2-6,TGCGCCAGCAGCCAAGATCGACAGGCTGGTGGGGCCAACGTCCTGACTTTC,CASSQDRQAGGANVLTF
13,TRBV28,-,-,TRBJ1-5,TGTGCCAGCAGTTTATCCCACAATCAGCCCCAGCATTTT,CASSLSHNQPQHF
16,TRBV15,-,TRBD2,TRBJ2-4,TGTGCCACCAGCAGAGACCCGAGTCTAGCGGGAAACATTCAGTACTTC,CATSRDPSLAGNIQYF
14,TRBV7-3,-,-,TRBJ1-1,TGTGCCAGCAGCTCCGATCCAGGGTCCACTGAAGCTTTCTTT,CASSSDPGSTEAFF
16,TRBV9,-,-,TRBJ2-7,TGTGCCAGCAGCGTGGGGGGGGACAGGTCATCCTACGAGCAGTACTTC,CASSVGGDRSSYEQYF
14,TRBV6-6,-,-,TRBJ2-3,TGTGCCAGCGAACGGGATGGGAGCACAGATACGCAGTATTTT,CASERDGSTDTQYF
14,TRBV27,few,TRBD1,TRBJ2-7,TGTGCCAGCACCGGGACAGGGGGATTCTACGAGCAGTACTTC,CASTGTGGFYEQYF
13,TRBV30,-,-,TRBJ1-4,TGTGCCTGGAGCGGTTTGGTAGATGAAAAACTGTTTTTT,CAWSGLVDEKLFF
15,TRBV5-4,-,TRBD1,TRBJ1-5,TGTGCCAGCAGCCCCGGGACAGGGGGTAATCAGCCCCAGCATTTT,CASSPGTGGNQPQHF
14,TRBV29-1,-,TRBD1,TRBJ2-2,TGCAGCGTTAAGGGACAGGGGAACACCGGGGAGCTGTTTTTT,CSVKGQGNTGELFF
16,TRBV14,-,TRBD1,TRBJ2-7,TGTGCCAGCAGCCAAGGTGGGACAGGGATCGCCTACGAGCAGTACTTC,CASSQGGTGIAYEQYF
14,TRBV9,-,-,TRBJ1-6,TGTGCCAGCAGTAGTGGACAGCTAAATTCACCCCTCCACTTT,CASSSGQLNSPLHF
13,TRBV4-1,-,-,TRBJ1-2,TGCGCCAGCAGCCAAGAGGGCTCAGGGGGCTACACCTTC,CASSQEGSGGYTF
11,TRBV7-9,-,-,TRBJ1-2,TGTGCCAGCAGCTTAAAGAGGGACTACACCTTC,CASSLKRDYTF
13,TRBV5-1,few,-,TRBJ1-2,TGCGCCAGCAGGCAGGTACAGGGCTATGGCTACACCTTC,CASRQVQGYGYTF
18,TRBV3-1/TRBV3-2,-,-,TRBJ2-3,TGTGCCAGCAGCCAAGTCCCTCGATCGTACTATTACTCAGATACGCAGTATTTT,CASSQVPRSYYYSDTQYF
14,TRBV6-4,-,TRBD1,TRBJ2-3,TGTGCCAGCAGTGACTTCCAGGGGGCAGATACGCAGTATTTT,CASSDFQGADTQYF
16,TRBV7-6,-,-,TRBJ1-5,TGTGCCAGCAGCCCAAAGGTGGGAGTAGAGGGTCAGCCCCAGCATTTT,CASSPKVGVEGQPQHF